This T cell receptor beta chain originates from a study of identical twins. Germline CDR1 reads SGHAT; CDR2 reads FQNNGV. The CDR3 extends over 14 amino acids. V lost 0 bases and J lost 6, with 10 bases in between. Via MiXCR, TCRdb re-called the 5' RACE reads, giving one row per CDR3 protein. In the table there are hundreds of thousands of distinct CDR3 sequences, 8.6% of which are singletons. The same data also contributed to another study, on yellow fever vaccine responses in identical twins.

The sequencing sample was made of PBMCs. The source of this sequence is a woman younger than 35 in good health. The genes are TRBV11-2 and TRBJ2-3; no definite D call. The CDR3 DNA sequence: TGTGCCAGCAGCTTAGAGGTCCCTGGGGATACGCAGTATTTT. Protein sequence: CASSLEVPGDTQYF.